Described below is a single T cell receptor (beta chain) sequence and its context. The antigen is not known. The data are from a study of lymphopenia after photon versus proton radiotherapy. Findings and caveats of the study: Authors raise, but do not show, better survival with proton therapy.

Assay used: immunoSEQ multiplex PCR; TCRdb lists only in-frame clones, some missing. The sample lists roughly 42,000 clones, over 75% seen once, with 2.2% in the top ten. Here the sequenced sample was peripheral blood, taken from a patient treated with photon-based radiotherapy. The origin of this receptor is a man aged 40-50 years with gastric cancer.

The CDR3 loop reads CACNSGTPYGYTF. DNA of the CDR3: TGTGCCTGCAATTCCGGGACTCCCTATGGCTACACCTTC. The J gene is TRBJ1-2, the V gene TRBV30; a possible D gene is TRBD1 (5 bases). The ends were cut back, 6 bases at V and 4 bases at J, with 15 bases in the middle. The CDR3 totals 13 residues. The germline V gene encodes CDR1 GTSNPN and CDR2 SVGIG (reference sequence).